The rows below give T cell receptor beta chains drawn from one sample of a study of blood T cell repertoires in COVID-19. Assay: immunoSEQ multiplex PCR; the TCRdb copy retains only in-frame clones and omits some. The sample has fewer than 200,000 clones; around 80% are singletons. The sequenced material came from peripheral blood. Receptors originate from a woman aged 70-85 years with acute or convalescent COVID-19. Each CDR3 is given with its conserved first and last residue. A D gene is named only where the DNA matches it firmly. Part of the rows lack a size; the others show once, few, many or a class for expanded clones.

-,TRBJ1-2,-,TRBV19,TGTGCCAGTCAGAGGATGGATCGAGCTAACTATGGCTACACCTTC,CASQRMDRANYGYTF
TRBD2,TRBJ2-7,-,TRBV7-2,TGTGCCAGCAGCCAGCGGGGGGGCACCTACGAGCAGTACTTC,CASSQRGGTYEQYF
TRBD1,TRBJ1-2,-,TRBV11-2,TGTGCCAGCAGTTATGGGACAGGGCCGTATGGCTACACCTTC,CASSYGTGPYGYTF
-,TRBJ1-3,-,TRBV7-2,TGTGCCAGCAGCTTAGCTACAAATGAACACATTCCCGGAAACACCATATATTTT,CASSLATNEHIPGNTIYF
-,TRBJ1-2,few,TRBV7-9,TGTGCCAGCAGCCCACAGCGGGTCAGCTATGGCTACACCTTC,CASSPQRVSYGYTF
TRBD2,TRBJ2-2,-,TRBV7-6,TGTGCCAGCAGCTTACGCGGGGGGGTGTCCTCCGGGGAGCTGTTTTTT,CASSLRGGVSSGELFF
-,TRBJ1-1,-,TRBV4-3,TGCGCCAGCAGCCAAGAACAGAATATGAACACTGAAGCTTTCTTT,CASSQEQNMNTEAFF
TRBD1,TRBJ1-4,-,TRBV28,TGTGCCAGCAGTCCCTCGACAGGGATTGAAAAACTGTTTTTT,CASSPSTGIEKLFF
TRBD1,TRBJ2-2,-,TRBV4-2,TGTGCCAGCAGCCTTCAGGGGGTTACCGGGGAGCTGTTTTTT,CASSLQGVTGELFF
-,TRBJ1-2,few,TRBV5-1,TGCGCCAGCAGCTTGGGAGACAGGCTCGGCTACACCTTC,CASSLGDRLGYTF
-,TRBJ2-3,-,TRBV6-5,TGTGCCAGCAGCATCACAGATACGCAGTATTTT,CASSITDTQYF
-,TRBJ1-4,-,TRBV5-1,TGCGCCAGCAGCTTGGCCCCTCGGGACACCGGCAGAGCAACTAATGAAAAACTGTTTTTT,CASSLAPRDTGRATNEKLFF
TRBD1,TRBJ2-7,once,TRBV7-9,TGTGCCAGCAGCTTAGTACAGGGGATCAACGAGCAGTACTTC,CASSLVQGINEQYF
-,TRBJ1-6,-,TRBV11-2,TGTGCCAGCAGCTTAGAGAGGGTTCGATCACCCCTCCACTTT,CASSLERVRSPLHF
TRBD2,TRBJ2-3,-,TRBV5-1,TGCGCCAGCAGCCGGGGACTAGCGGGAGGGCCGACAGATACGCAGTATTTT,CASSRGLAGGPTDTQYF
TRBD2,TRBJ2-5,-,TRBV30,TGTGCCTGGAGTCAGGCAGCGGGGAGGGGAGAGACCCAGTACTTC,CAWSQAAGRGETQYF
TRBD1,TRBJ1-4,few,TRBV23-1,TGCGCCAGCGTGCAGGGGACAGGGGAATTTGGGACTAATGAAAAACTGTTTTTT,CASVQGTGEFGTNEKLFF
-,TRBJ2-4,-,TRBV19,TGTGCCAGTAGTATTTCCCCCCGCCGCTTACTAGCCAAAAACATTCAGTACTTC,CASSISPRRLLAKNIQYF
-,TRBJ1-6,-,TRBV3-1/TRBV3-2,TGTGCCAGCAGCCAAGGGAGTATTCAAACACCCCTCCACTTT,CASSQGSIQTPLHF
-,TRBJ1-2,-,TRBV27,TGTGCCACCTGGGACTTCCTCGGGCGCTATGGCTACACCTTC,CATWDFLGRYGYTF